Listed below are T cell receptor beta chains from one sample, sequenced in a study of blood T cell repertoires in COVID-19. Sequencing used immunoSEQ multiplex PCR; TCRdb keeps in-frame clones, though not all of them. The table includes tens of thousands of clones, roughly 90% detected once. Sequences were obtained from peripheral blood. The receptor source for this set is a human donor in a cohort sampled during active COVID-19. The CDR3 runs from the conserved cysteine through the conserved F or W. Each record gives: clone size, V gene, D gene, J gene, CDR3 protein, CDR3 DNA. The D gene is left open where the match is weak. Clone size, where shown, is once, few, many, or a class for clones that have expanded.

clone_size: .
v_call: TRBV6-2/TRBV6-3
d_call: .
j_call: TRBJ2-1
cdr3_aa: CASSYSHEQFF
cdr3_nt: TGTGCCAGCAGTTACAGCCATGAGCAGTTCTTC

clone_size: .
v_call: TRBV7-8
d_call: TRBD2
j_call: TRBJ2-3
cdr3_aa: CASSPSFGGGRTDTQYF
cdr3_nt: TGTGCCAGCAGCCCCTCTTTTGGGGGGGGACGCACAGATACGCAGTATTTT

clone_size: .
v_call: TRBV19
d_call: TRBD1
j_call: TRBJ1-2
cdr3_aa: CASSKWSSRTGLFNYGYTF
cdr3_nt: TGTGCCAGTAGTAAGTGGTCCTCGCGGACAGGACTATTTAACTATGGCTACACCTTC

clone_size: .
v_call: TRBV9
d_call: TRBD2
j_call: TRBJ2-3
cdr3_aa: CASSVGGRAGGDTQYF
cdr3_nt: TGTGCCAGCAGCGTAGGCGGGAGGGCCGGGGGAGATACGCAGTATTTT

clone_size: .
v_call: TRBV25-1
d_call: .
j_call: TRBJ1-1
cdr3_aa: CASRGLAEAFF
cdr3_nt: TGTGCCAGCAGGGGGCTGGCTGAAGCTTTCTTT

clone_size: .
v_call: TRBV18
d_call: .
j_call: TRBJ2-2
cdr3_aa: CASSPTMHSFTGELFF
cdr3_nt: TGTGCCAGCTCACCCACGATGCACTCTTTCACCGGGGAGCTGTTTTTT

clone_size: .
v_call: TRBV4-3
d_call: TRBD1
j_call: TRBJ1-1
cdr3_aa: CASSQEVGQWNTEAFF
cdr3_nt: TGCGCCAGCAGCCAAGAGGTGGGACAGTGGAACACTGAAGCTTTCTTT

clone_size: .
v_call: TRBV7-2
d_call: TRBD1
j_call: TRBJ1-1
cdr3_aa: CASSLQGVTEAFF
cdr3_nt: TGTGCCAGCAGCTTACAGGGGGTCACTGAAGCTTTCTTT

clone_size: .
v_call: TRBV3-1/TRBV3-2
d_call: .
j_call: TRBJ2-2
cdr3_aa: CASSPTGNTGELFF
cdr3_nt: TGTGCCAGCAGCCCGACAGGGAACACCGGGGAGCTGTTTTTT

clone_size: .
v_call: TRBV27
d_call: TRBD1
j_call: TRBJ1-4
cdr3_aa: CATAGGAATNEKLFF
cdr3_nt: TGTGCCACAGCAGGGGGCGCGGCAACTAATGAAAAACTGTTTTTT

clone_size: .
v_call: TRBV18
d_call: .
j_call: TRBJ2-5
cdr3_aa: CASSRTVKETQYF
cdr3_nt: TGTGCCAGCTCAAGGACAGTCAAAGAGACCCAGTACTTC

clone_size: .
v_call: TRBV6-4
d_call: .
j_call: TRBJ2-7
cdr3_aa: CASSPQGTSKNPYEQYF
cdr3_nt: TGTGCCAGCAGCCCCCAGGGCACTAGCAAGAACCCCTACGAGCAGTACTTC

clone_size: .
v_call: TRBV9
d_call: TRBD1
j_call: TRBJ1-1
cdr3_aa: CASSRGQGSLDTEAFF
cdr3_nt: TGTGCCAGCAGCCGGGGACAGGGTAGTTTGGACACTGAAGCTTTCTTT

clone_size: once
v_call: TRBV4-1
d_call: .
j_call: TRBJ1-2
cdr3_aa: CASSQEPGNYGYTF
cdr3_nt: TGCGCCAGCAGCCAAGAACCGGGTAACTATGGCTACACCTTC

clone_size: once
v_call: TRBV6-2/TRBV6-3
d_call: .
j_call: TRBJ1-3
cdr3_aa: CASSPGHQTSGNTIYF
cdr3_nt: TGTGCCAGCAGCCCGGGACACCAAACATCTGGAAACACCATATATTTT

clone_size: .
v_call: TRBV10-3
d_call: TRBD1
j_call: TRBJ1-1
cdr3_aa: CAISEFPTGQGITEAFF
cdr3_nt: TGTGCCATCAGTGAGTTCCCTACCGGACAGGGAATCACTGAAGCTTTCTTT

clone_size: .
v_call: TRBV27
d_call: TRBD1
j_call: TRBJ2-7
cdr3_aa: CASSSHPGQFSYEQYF
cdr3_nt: TGTGCCAGCAGTTCTCACCCGGGACAGTTTTCCTACGAGCAGTACTTC

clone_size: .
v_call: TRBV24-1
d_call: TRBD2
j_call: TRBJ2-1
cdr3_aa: CATSDRLAGGTANEQFF
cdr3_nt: TGTGCCACCAGTGATCGGCTAGCGGGAGGGACGGCCAATGAGCAGTTCTTC

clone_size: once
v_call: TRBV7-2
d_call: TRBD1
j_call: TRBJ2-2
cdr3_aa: CASSSTGGIATGELFF
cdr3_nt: TGTGCCAGCAGCTCCACAGGGGGGATCGCCACCGGGGAGCTGTTTTTT

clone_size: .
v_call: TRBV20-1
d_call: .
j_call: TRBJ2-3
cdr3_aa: CSAETTDTQYF
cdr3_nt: TGCAGTGCTGAGACTACGGATACGCAGTATTTT

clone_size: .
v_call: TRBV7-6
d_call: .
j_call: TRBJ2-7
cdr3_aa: CASSPVGGIVSEQYF
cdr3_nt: TGTGCCAGCAGCCCAGTGGGGGGAATTGTAAGCGAGCAGTACTTC

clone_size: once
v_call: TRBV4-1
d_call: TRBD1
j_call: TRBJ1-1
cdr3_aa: CASSFTDRVTTEAFF
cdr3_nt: TGCGCCAGCAGCTTTACCGACAGGGTCACCACTGAAGCTTTCTTT

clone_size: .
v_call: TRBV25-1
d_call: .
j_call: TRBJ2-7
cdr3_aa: CASSEIDYEQYF
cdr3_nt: TGTGCCAGCAGTGAAATAGACTACGAGCAGTACTTC

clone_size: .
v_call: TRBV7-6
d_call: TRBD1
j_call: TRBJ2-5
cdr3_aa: CASSMQTGQGETQYF
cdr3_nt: TGTGCCAGCAGCATGCAAACGGGACAGGGGGAGACCCAGTACTTC

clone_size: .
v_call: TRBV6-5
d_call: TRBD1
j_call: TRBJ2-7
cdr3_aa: CATAKTGQGPYEQYF
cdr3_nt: TGTGCCACCGCCAAAACTGGACAGGGACCATACGAGCAGTACTTC

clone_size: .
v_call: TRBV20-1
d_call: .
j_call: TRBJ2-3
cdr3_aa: CSASASYASTDTQYF
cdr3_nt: TGCAGTGCTAGTGCTAGCTATGCTAGCACAGATACGCAGTATTTT

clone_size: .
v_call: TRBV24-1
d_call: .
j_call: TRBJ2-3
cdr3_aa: CATSDPLLISDTSTDTQYF
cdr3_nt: TGTGCCACCAGTGATCCCCTACTTATTTCAGACACTAGCACAGATACGCAGTATTTT

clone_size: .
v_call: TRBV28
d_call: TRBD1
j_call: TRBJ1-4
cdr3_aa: CASTRTGGREKLFF
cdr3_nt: TGTGCCAGCACCCGGACAGGGGGAAGGGAAAAACTGTTTTTT

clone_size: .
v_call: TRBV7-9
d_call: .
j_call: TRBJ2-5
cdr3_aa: CASSSFGAAGEETQYF
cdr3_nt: TGTGCCAGCAGCTCATTTGGGGCAGCCGGTGAAGAGACCCAGTACTTC

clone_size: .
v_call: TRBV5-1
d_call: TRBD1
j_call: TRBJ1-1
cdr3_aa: CASSFRGGQANTEAFF
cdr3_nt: TGCGCCAGCAGCTTCAGAGGGGGACAGGCGAACACTGAAGCTTTCTTT

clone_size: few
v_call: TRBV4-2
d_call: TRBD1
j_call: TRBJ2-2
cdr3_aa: CASSSQGMDTGELFF
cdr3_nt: TGTGCCAGCAGCTCACAGGGGATGGACACCGGGGAGCTGTTTTTT

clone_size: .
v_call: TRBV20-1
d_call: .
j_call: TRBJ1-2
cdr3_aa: CSASYGDYGYTF
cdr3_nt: TGCAGTGCTAGTTACGGGGACTATGGCTACACCTTC

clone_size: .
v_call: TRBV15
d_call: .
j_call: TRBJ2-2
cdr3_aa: CATSRDGGFGTGELFF
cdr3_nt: TGTGCCACCAGCAGAGATGGGGGGTTCGGCACCGGGGAGCTGTTTTTT

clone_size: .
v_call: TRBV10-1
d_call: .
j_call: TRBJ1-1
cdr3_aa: CASSDGTVEAFF
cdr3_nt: TGCGCCAGCAGTGATGGTACAGTTGAAGCTTTCTTT

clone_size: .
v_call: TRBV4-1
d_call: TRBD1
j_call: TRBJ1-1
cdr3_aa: CASSPTGATEAFF
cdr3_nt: TGCGCCAGCAGCCCGACAGGGGCCACTGAAGCTTTCTTT

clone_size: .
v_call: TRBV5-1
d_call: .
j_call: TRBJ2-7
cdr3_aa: CASSLTGYEQYF
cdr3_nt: TGCGCCAGCAGCCTCACAGGGTACGAGCAGTACTTC

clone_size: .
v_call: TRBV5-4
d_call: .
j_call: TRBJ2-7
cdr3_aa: CASSLGEQRSYEQYF
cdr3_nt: TGTGCCAGCAGCTTAGGGGAACAGAGATCCTACGAGCAGTACTTC

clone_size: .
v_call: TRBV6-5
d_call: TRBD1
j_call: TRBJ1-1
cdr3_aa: CASSYGDRGDTEAFF
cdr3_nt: TGTGCCAGCAGTTACGGCGACAGGGGGGACACTGAAGCTTTCTTT

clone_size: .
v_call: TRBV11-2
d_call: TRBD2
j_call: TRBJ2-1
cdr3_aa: CASSSGLAGVFQQFF
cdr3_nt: TGTGCCAGCAGCTCGGGACTAGCGGGAGTGTTTCAGCAGTTCTTC

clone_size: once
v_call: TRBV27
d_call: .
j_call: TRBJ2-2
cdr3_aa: CASKPTNTGELFF
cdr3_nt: TGTGCCAGCAAGCCTACGAACACCGGGGAGCTGTTTTTT

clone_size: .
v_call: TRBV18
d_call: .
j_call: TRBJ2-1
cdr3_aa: CASSPLREAWNEQFF
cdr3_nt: TGTGCCAGCTCACCACTTCGGGAAGCCTGGAATGAGCAGTTCTTC

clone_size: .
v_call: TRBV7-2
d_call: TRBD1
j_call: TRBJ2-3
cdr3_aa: CASSPDRGLTDTQYF
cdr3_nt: TGTGCCAGCAGCCCGGACAGGGGGCTCACAGATACGCAGTATTTT

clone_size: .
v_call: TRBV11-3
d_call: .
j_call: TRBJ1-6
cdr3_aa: CASSYLLAFGSLGGNSPLHF
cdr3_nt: TGTGCCAGCAGCTATCTTTTGGCATTCGGAAGTCTCGGAGGGAATTCACCCCTCCACTTT

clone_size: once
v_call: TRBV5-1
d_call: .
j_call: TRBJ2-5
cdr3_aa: CASSLARNPPGTSPTETQYF
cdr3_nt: TGCGCCAGCAGCTTGGCCCGTAATCCGCCGGGGACATCCCCGACAGAGACCCAGTACTTC

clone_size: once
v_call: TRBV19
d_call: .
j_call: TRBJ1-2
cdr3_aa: CASRFRGNYGYTF
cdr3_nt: TGTGCCAGTAGATTTAGGGGGAACTATGGCTACACCTTC